This paragraph covers one TCR beta chain sequence. Trimming stripped 7 bases from V and 0 bases from J, with 16 bases between. Germline V gives CDR1 SNHLY, CDR2 FYNNEI. The CDR3 runs to 16 residues. These data are taken from a study of T-cell memory formation after mild COVID-19. TCRdb itself ran the 5' RACE reads through MiXCR, one entry per CDR3 protein. The data hold more than 450,000 distinct CDR3 sequences, with about a sixth observed a single time. This sequence was found in an adult woman who had mild COVID-19 (a few samples of this study predate the infection). Cell type and time point are not known. The chain joins TRBV2 to TRBJ2-1; D unclear. The sample consisted of PBMCs or a T cell subset sorted from them (not recorded which). In DNA form, the CDR3 reads TGTGCCAGCATGGTCCCGGTTCTGACCTCCTACAATGAGCAGTTCTTC. It codes for CASMVPVLTSYNEQFF. The whole variable domain, remainder taken from reference TRBV2 and TRBJ2-1, is EPEVTQTPSHQVTQMGQEVILRCVPISNHLYFYWYRQILGQKVEFLVSFYNNEISEKSEIFDDQFSVERPDGSNFTLKIRSTKLEDSAMYFCASMVPVLTSYNEQFFGPGTRLTVL.